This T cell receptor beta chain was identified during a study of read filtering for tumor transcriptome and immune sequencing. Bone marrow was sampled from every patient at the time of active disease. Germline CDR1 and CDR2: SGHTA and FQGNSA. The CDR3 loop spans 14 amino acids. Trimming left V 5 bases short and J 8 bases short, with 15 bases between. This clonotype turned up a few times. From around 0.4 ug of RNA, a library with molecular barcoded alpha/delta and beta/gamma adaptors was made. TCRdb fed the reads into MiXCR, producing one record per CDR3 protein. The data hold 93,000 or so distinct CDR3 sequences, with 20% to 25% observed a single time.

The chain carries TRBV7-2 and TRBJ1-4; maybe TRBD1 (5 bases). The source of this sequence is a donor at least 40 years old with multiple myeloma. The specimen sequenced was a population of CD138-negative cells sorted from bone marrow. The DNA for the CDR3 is TGTGCCAGCAGCCATCAGGGCCTGAGAGAAAAACTGTTTTTT. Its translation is CASSHQGLREKLFF.